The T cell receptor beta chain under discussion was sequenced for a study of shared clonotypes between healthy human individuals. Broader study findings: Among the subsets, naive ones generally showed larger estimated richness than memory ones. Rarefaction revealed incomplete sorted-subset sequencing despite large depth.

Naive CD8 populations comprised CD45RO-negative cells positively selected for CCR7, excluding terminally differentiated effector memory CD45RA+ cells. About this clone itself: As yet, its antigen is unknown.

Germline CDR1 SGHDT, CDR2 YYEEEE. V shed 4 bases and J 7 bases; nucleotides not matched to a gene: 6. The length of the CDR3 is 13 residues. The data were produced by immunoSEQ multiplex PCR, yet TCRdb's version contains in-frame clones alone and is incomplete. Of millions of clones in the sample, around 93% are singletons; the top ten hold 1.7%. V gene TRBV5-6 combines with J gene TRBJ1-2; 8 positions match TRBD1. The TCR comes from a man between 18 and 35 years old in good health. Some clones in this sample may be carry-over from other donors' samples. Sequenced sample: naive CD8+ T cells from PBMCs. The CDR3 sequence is CASSLGTGGGYTF. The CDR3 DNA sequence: TGTGCCAGCAGCCTAGGGACAGGAGGTGGCTACACCTTC.